The 21 T cell receptor beta chains in this list originate from one sample, sequenced in a study of OX40 agonist ivuxolimab in advanced cancers. TCRdb's table, derived via immunoSEQ multiplex PCR, lists solely in-frame clones and lacks some. The data hold tens of thousands of clones, with more than 80% observed a single time. The sequences come from CD4+ or CD8+ T cells sorted from blood, collected in a trial of the OX40 agonist ivuxolimab. These receptors all stem from an adult with an advanced solid tumor such as melanoma, head and neck, liver or kidney cancer.

The count of this clone is one. This chain joins TRBV30 and TRBJ2-7; D gene uncertain. Germline V gene data show CDR1 as GTSNPN and CDR2 as SVGIG (reference sequence). The CDR3 runs 10 residues. V lost 6 bases and J 0 bases, leaving 3 bases between the germline ends. The CDR3 reads CACGSYEQYF. CDR3 sequence (DNA): TGTGCCTGTGGCTCCTACGAGCAGTACTTC.

The V call is TRBV6-1, the J call TRBJ2-3; D unresolved. The CDR3 is 13 amino acids. The germline V gene encodes CDR1 MNHNS and CDR2 SASEGT. V was cut by 5 bases and J by 4 bases, with 10 bases left in between. In nucleotides, the CDR3 is TGTGCCAGCAGTAAAGGGCCCCCAGATACGCAGTATTTT. This encodes CASSKGPPDTQYF.

This clone was seen a handful of times. The rearrangement joins TRBV4-1 to TRBJ1-2; TRBD1 aligns across 7 bases. V was clipped by 6 bases and J by 4 bases; unmatched bases: 8. Germline CDR1 is MGHRA and CDR2 is YSYEKL. This CDR3 has 14 residues. CDR3 nucleotide sequence: TGCGCCAGCAGGGCCGGGACAGCCCCCTATGGCTACACCTTC. It translates to CASRAGTAPYGYTF.

This chain uses TRBV7-8 with TRBJ2-5; no clear D. The J call may be in error: the DNA end matches TRBJ2-7 better. Germline lookup yields CDR1 SGHVS and CDR2 FQNEAQ. This CDR3 is built from 12 residues. CDR3 residues: CASSRNSYEQYF. For the CDR3, the DNA is TGTGCCAGCAGCCGAAATTCCTACGAGCAGTACTTC.

The chain carries TRBV6-5 and TRBJ1-5; D is possibly TRBD1 (5 bases). CDR1 is MNHEY, CDR2 SVGAGI, per germline. This CDR3 has 16 residues. Trimming removed 4 bases at V and 0 bases at J, with 13 bases between. DNA of the CDR3: TGTGCCAGCAGTTCCCAGGGTGAGGTTAGCAATCAGCCCCAGCATTTT. Its protein product is CASSSQGEVSNQPQHF.

This sequence joins TRBV5-6 and TRBJ2-7; no clear D gene. Per germline, CDR1 SGHDT and CDR2 YYEEEE. V lost 2 bases, J lost 4 bases, and 4 bases lay in between. The CDR3 runs to 11 residues. The CDR3 nucleotides are TGTGCCAGCAGCTTAAGATACGAGCAGTACTTC. Amino acids: CASSLRYEQYF.

This chain uses TRBV6-1 with TRBJ1-3; TRBD1 might be the D (5 bases). The germline gives CDR1 MNHNS, CDR2 SASEGT. The V gene lost 2 bases and the J gene lost 0 bases, with 14 bases spanning the gap. The CDR3 has 17 amino acids. The DNA for the CDR3 is TGTGCCAGCAGTGAAACGGCCGGGACCGCCTCTGGAAACACCATATATTTT. Amino acids: CASSETAGTASGNTIYF.

Points on this clone: The germline gene is not matched at one end of the junction; a read error may be the cause. The gene calls are TRBV10-2 and TRBJ1-1; D gene ambiguous. CDR3 length: 13 amino acids. Looked up from germline, CDR1 is WSHSY and CDR2 is SAAADI. The CDR3 is CASTERVGTEAFF. In DNA form, the CDR3 reads TGCGCCAGCACTGAGAGGGTAGGCACTGAAGCTTTCTTT.

In the case of this clone: The same CDR3 also results from other DNA sequences found in this sample. The V and J genes are TRBV9 and TRBJ2-5; 7 nucleotides agree with TRBD1. The CDR3 runs 14 residues. Trimming took 4 bases from V and 5 from J; bases not matched to a gene: 8. Per the germline V gene, CDR1 is SGDLS and CDR2 is YYNGEE. The CDR3 spells CASSPRQGRETQYF. The DNA for the CDR3 is TGTGCCAGCAGCCCTCGACAGGGACGGGAGACCCAGTACTTC.

This clone showed up just a few times. The chain links TRBV5-6 to TRBJ1-4; 7 nucleotides match TRBD1. CDR1 and CDR2 (germline): SGHDT, YYEEEE. The CDR3 is 16 residues long. V trimming: 1 base; J trimming: 3 bases; junction bases outside the gene matches: 6. The CDR3 DNA reads as TGTGCCAGCAGCTTGCGAGGGGGCAGGGCTAATGAAAAACTGTTTTTT. Residues: CASSLRGGRANEKLFF. The full variable domain, completed using reference TRBV5-6 and TRBJ1-4, is DAGVTQSPTHLIKTRGQQVTLRCSPKSGHDTVSWYQQALGQGPQFIFQYYEEEERQRGNFPDRFSGHQFPNYSSELNVNALLLGDSALYLCASSLRGGRANEKLFFGSGTQLSVL.

Only a few counts were recorded for this clone. This sequence joins TRBV9 and TRBJ2-2, with 8 bases that match TRBD1. Unmatched junction bases numbered 1, after V lost 2 bases and J lost 4 bases. Germline V CDR1 and CDR2: SGDLS, YYNGEE. This CDR3 has 14 residues. DNA for the CDR3: TGTGCCAGCAGCGTGGGACAGGCCACCGGGGAGCTGTTTTTT. Amino acids: CASSVGQATGELFF.

The chain is built from TRBV11-2 and TRBJ2-1; TRBD2 matches at 9 bases. Trimming removed 4 bases from V and 1 base from J; junction bases left unmatched: 8. Germline lookup yields CDR1 SGHAT and CDR2 FQNNGV. This CDR3 has 17 amino acids. CDR3 loop: CASSSPSGGLSYNEQFF. The DNA for the CDR3 is TGTGCCAGCAGCTCCCCCAGCGGGGGGTTATCCTACAATGAGCAGTTCTTC.

The chain links TRBV6-5 to TRBJ2-1; tentatively, D is TRBD1 or TRBD2 (5 bases each). Germline assignment: CDR1 MNHEY and CDR2 SVGAGI. Trimming cost V 7 bases and J 4 bases, with 17 bases left between them. There are 15 residues in the CDR3. The CDR3 spells CASKTIGDVYNEQFF. The CDR3 DNA sequence: TGTGCCAGCAAAACAATCGGGGACGTTTACAATGAGCAGTTCTTC.

This clone was counted between two and nine times. The genes are TRBV7-9 and TRBJ1-6; a possible D gene is TRBD1 (5 bases). The V and J ends lost 7 bases and 7 bases respectively, with 11 bases between them. The CDR3 is 13 residues long. In germline, CDR1 is SEHNR, CDR2 FQNEAQ (reference sequence). The CDR3 DNA sequence: TGTGCCAGCACCAAACAGGAGAATTCACCCCTCCACTTT. Its protein product is CASTKQENSPLHF.

This clone has only a few counts. V and J are TRBV2 and TRBJ1-5, with D perhaps matching TRBD1 (5 bases). The V gene's germline CDR1 is SNHLY and CDR2 FYNNEI. This CDR3 is built from 12 residues. V was trimmed by 4 bases and J by 7 bases, leaving 8 bases between them. The CDR3 protein is CASSGEGQPQHF. The DNA for the CDR3 is TGTGCCAGCAGTGGGGAGGGGCAGCCCCAGCATTTT.

The rearrangement uses TRBV5-8 and TRBJ2-3; TRBD2 matches at 8 bases. The CDR3 is made up of 16 amino acids. V gave up 3 bases and J gave up 4 bases; unmatched junction bases: 10. Germline CDR1 SGHTS, CDR2 YDEGEE. DNA of the CDR3: TGTGCCAGCAGCTCCGGGGGGGCCTTTCGAGCAGATACGCAGTATTTT. It encodes CASSSGGAFRADTQYF.

The genes are TRBV29-1 and TRBJ2-5; 10 positions agree with TRBD1. V dropped 5 bases and J dropped 5; count of bases not matched to a gene: 5. Germline lookup yields CDR1 SQVTM and CDR2 ANQGSEA. The CDR3 extends over 13 amino acids. DNA of the CDR3: TGCAGCGTTATGGACAGGGGGTCCGAGACCCAGTACTTC. This codes for CSVMDRGSETQYF.

The V and J genes are TRBV6-1 and TRBJ2-7, with D uncertain. Germline-derived CDR1 and CDR2 are MNHNS and SASEGT. The CDR3 sequence is 15 residues long. The V and J ends lost 6 bases and 0 bases respectively, with 15 bases between them. The CDR3 here is CASSPLPLSSYEQYF. The DNA for the CDR3 is TGTGCCAGCAGCCCCCTGCCGTTGAGCTCCTACGAGCAGTACTTC.

This clone was found once. This chain links TRBV27 with TRBJ2-7; the match to TRBD2 covers 10 bases. The J segment lost 0 bases and the V segment lost 6 bases, leaving 14 bases of the junction unmatched. Germline V gene data show CDR1 as MNHEY and CDR2 as SMNVEV (reference sequence). This CDR3 is 18 amino acids long. The CDR3 loop reads CASSPRGPSGGSSYEQYF. The CDR3 bases are TGTGCCAGCAGCCCTCGGGGGCCTAGCGGGGGCAGCTCCTACGAGCAGTACTTC.

The chain uses TRBV19 and TRBJ1-2; D is perhaps TRBD1 (5 bases). Germline CDR1 reads LNHDA; CDR2 reads SQIVND (reference sequence). V gave up 8 bases and J gave up 8 bases, with 6 bases separating them. The CDR3 contains 9 residues. This CDR3 reads CASGGGYTF. As DNA, the CDR3 is TGTGCCAGTGGGGGAGGCTACACCTTC. Full variable domain (remainder filled in from reference TRBV19 and TRBJ1-2): DGGITQSPKYLFRKEGQNVTLSCEQNLNHDAMYWYRQDPGQGLRLIYYSQIVNDFQKGDIAEGYSVSREKKESFPLTVTSAQKNPTAFYLCASGGGYTFGSGTRLTVV.

V usage is TRBV30 and J usage is TRBJ1-3; D not certain. Trimming left V 5 bases short and J 5 bases short, with 10 bases between. Germline V gives CDR1 GTSNPN, CDR2 SVGIG (reference sequence). The CDR3 contains 12 residues. The CDR3 bases are TGTGCCTGGGTTACAGTAAGAAACACCATATATTTT. Its translation: CAWVTVRNTIYF.